This T cell receptor beta chain was profiled in a study of shared clonotypes between healthy human individuals. Study background: A couple of female and a few male donors aged 18 to 49 were enrolled. Whole-study results and caveats: Measured sharing among donors was expected to vary with sequencing depth. Shared clonotypes: 4.5% to 5% naive CD4, around 3.7% naive CD8, around 2.4% memory CD4, about 0.4% memory CD8.

TCRdb keeps only in-frame clones here, not all; method: immunoSEQ multiplex PCR. The table has around 1.9 million clones, around 93% seen once. About this clone: What it recognizes is unknown. The same CDR3 also results from other DNA sequences found in this sample.

The CDR3 is 12 residues long. Germline-derived CDR1 and CDR2 are SQVTM and ANQGSEA. Terminally differentiated effector memory CD45RA+ cells were excluded from the naive CD8 cells, which were CD45RO-negative and positively selected for CCR7. The V and J genes are TRBV29-1 and TRBJ2-5; 10 nucleotides agree with TRBD1. Near its end, the DNA agrees better with TRBJ2-7, so the J call may be wrong. The specimen sequenced was naive CD8+ T cells from PBMCs. The sequence derives from a man aged 18 to 30 in good health. Some clones in this sample may be carry-over from other donors' samples. In DNA form, the CDR3 reads TGCAGCGTCGGGGACAGGGGTTACGAGCAGTACTTC. Its translation is CSVGDRGYEQYF.